Following are 27 T cell receptor beta chains from one sample sequenced in a study of T cells after yellow fever vaccination. TCRdb processed the 5' RACE reads anew with MiXCR; each CDR3 protein has one entry. The sample records under 700,000 distinct CDR3 sequences, roughly a sixth being singletons. Here the sequenced sample was PBMCs, taken about 5 days after the first yellow fever vaccination. Receptors originate from a man younger than 30 who received the YFV17D yellow fever vaccine.

The sample holds one count of this clonotype. The V gene is TRBV5-5, the J gene TRBJ2-7, with a weak D call TRBD2 (5 bases). CDR3 length: 15 residues. Trimming pared 2 bases from V and 1 base from J, leaving 13 bases between. Per the germline V gene, CDR1 is SGHKS and CDR2 is YYEKEE (reference sequence). The CDR3 bases are TGTGCCAGCAGCTTCGAGGTCCCGGGGTCCTACGAGCAGTACGTC. Translated, it gives CASSFEVPGSYEQYV.

The chain carries TRBV6-5 and TRBJ1-4; 8 nucleotides match TRBD1. The CDR3 has 18 amino acids. V shed 0 bases, J shed 7 bases, and the junction held 13 bases outside the gene matches. Germline values: CDR1 MNHEY, CDR2 SVGAGI. The DNA for the CDR3 is TGTGCCAGCAGTTACTCATCAGGTGGACAGGGTAGTTCTGAAAAACTGTTTTTT. Its protein is CASSYSSGGQGSSEKLFF.

The V call is TRBV4-2, the J call TRBJ1-1; D is unresolved. V was shortened by 0 bases and J by 8 bases, with 10 bases between the two germline ends. Germline V gene data show CDR1 as LGHNA and CDR2 as YNFKEQ. This CDR3 has 13 residues. This CDR3 is CASSQEGTVEAFF. The CDR3 DNA follows: TGTGCCAGCAGCCAAGAAGGTACAGTGGAAGCTTTCTTT.

The chain has TRBV6-1 and TRBJ1-5; 7 positions agree with TRBD1. Germline V gives CDR1 MNHNS, CDR2 SASEGT. This CDR3 has 15 residues. V lost 5 bases, J lost 6 bases, and 10 bases stayed unmatched. The CDR3 is CASSRRQGESQPQHF. The CDR3 bases are TGTGCCAGCAGTCGCAGACAGGGAGAGTCTCAGCCCCAGCATTTT.

This clonotype was counted a few times. The chain joins TRBV9 to TRBJ2-2; TRBD1 is a possible D gene (6 bases). With 3 bases removed from V and 5 bases from J, the gap between germline ends came to 26 bases. CDR1 and CDR2 from the germline V gene are SGDLS and YYNGEE. The CDR3 covers 19 residues. The CDR3 region has the DNA TGTGCCAGCAGCGCCTCGGGATTTGGTGTCACAGGGAAAACCGGGGAGCTGTTTTTT. Amino acid sequence: CASSASGFGVTGKTGELFF.

This clonotype was seen once. The gene calls are TRBV7-2 and TRBJ2-1; 8 bases are shared with TRBD2. Germline assignment: CDR1 SGHTA and CDR2 FQGNSA. V dropped 5 bases and J dropped 2; count of bases not matched to a gene: 5. The CDR3 spans 15 residues. CDR3 DNA sequence: TGTGCCAGCAGCCGTAGCGGGGAGCCCTACAATGAGCAGTTCTTC. Translation gives CASSRSGEPYNEQFF.

The chain links TRBV7-9 to TRBJ1-4, with 9 bases aligning to TRBD1. The CDR3 extends over 14 amino acids. Germline V CDR1 and CDR2: SEHNR, FQNEAQ (reference sequence). V was pared by 5 bases and J by 7 bases, with 5 bases of the junction left unmatched. CDR3 coding DNA: TGTGCCAGCAGCGACGGACAGGGGTTTGAAAAACTGTTTTTT. Its protein product is CASSDGQGFEKLFF.

V usage is TRBV6-2 or TRBV6-3 and J usage is TRBJ2-2; TRBD1 agrees at 8 bases. This CDR3 comprises 18 residues. Germline loops: CDR1 MNHEY, CDR2 SVGEGT. The V and J ends lost 2 bases and 7 bases, in that order; junction bases with no gene match: 15. The CDR3 region has the DNA TGTGCCAGCAGTTACCGCCAGGGACAGGAGATAAGGGGCGGGGAGCTGTTTTTT. The encoded protein is CASSYRQGQEIRGGELFF.

The chain has TRBV10-2 and TRBJ2-1; 11 nucleotides agree with TRBD2. Trimming took 8 bases from V and 0 from J; bases not matched to a gene: 12. CDR3 length equals 18 residues. Looked up from germline, CDR1 is WSHSY and CDR2 is SAAADI. The CDR3 bases are TGCGCCAGCTTACCGACTAGCGGGGCTTTGAGCTCCTACAATGAGCAGTTCTTC. It codes for CASLPTSGALSSYNEQFF.

This chain uses TRBV5-5 with TRBJ1-1; no clear D. The length of the CDR3 is 14 residues. V was cut by 1 base and J by 5 bases, with 12 bases left in between. The germline V gene has CDR1 SGHKS and CDR2 YYEKEE (reference sequence). The chain's CDR3 is CASSLYLGPTEAFF. Here the CDR3 DNA reads TGTGCCAGCAGCTTGTACTTAGGACCGACTGAAGCTTTCTTT.

This clonotype was detected ten times or more. The CDR3 protein is CASSLDTGGFYGYTF. For the CDR3, the DNA is TGTGCCAGCAGCTTAGACACAGGGGGCTTTTATGGCTACACCTTC. The chain links TRBV7-2 to TRBJ1-2; 9 bases are a match to TRBD1. With 1 base clipped from V and 5 bases from J, the junction kept 5 bases outside the gene matches. Germline V gene data show CDR1 as SGHTA and CDR2 as FQGNSA. This CDR3 has 15 residues.

This chain links TRBV4-1 with TRBJ2-7, with TRBD1 matching over 7 bases. V was pared by 2 bases and J by 9 bases, with 4 bases of the junction left unmatched. The CDR3 runs to 12 residues. CDR1 and CDR2 (germline): MGHRA, YSYEKL. CDR3 in amino acids: CASSQPQGRQYF. In DNA form, the CDR3 reads TGCGCCAGCAGCCAACCACAGGGGCGGCAGTACTTC.

The chain recombines TRBV7-2 with TRBJ2-2, with 7 bases identical to TRBD2. Germline trimming cut 2 bases from V and 5 bases from J; bases unmatched to any gene: 2. CDR1 is SGHTA, CDR2 FQGNSA, per germline. The CDR3 sequence is 14 residues long. In nucleotides, the CDR3 is TGTGCCAGCAGCTTAATGGGAGGGACCGGGGAGCTGTTTTTT. Amino acids: CASSLMGGTGELFF.

This clonotype occurred a few times. The chain recombines TRBV5-4 with TRBJ2-1, with 7 bases identical to TRBD1. Germline assignment: CDR1 SGHNT and CDR2 YYREEE (reference sequence). After removal of 4 bases from V and 3 bases from J, the junction contained 7 bases not matched to a gene. The CDR3 has 15 amino acids. CDR3 nucleotides: TGTGCCAGCAGCCCGGGACAGCTTGACTACAATGAGCAGTTCTTC. The encoded protein is CASSPGQLDYNEQFF.

This chain links TRBV4-2 with TRBJ2-3; 8 bases are a match to TRBD2. The germline CDR1 and CDR2 sequences are LGHNA and YNFKEQ. V dropped 0 bases and J dropped 8; count of bases not matched to a gene: 13. This CDR3 is built from 17 residues. CDR3 nucleotides: TGTGCCAGCAGCCAAGATTATCCTAGCGGGTCCGGGGGTACGCAGTATTTT. Translated, it gives CASSQDYPSGSGGTQYF.

This clonotype was observed a few times. This sequence joins TRBV7-9 and TRBJ2-2, with D possibly being TRBD2 (6 bases). CDR1 SEHNR and CDR2 FQNEAQ come from the germline V gene (reference sequence). The CDR3 covers 15 residues. Trimming pared 5 bases from V and 1 base from J, leaving 11 bases between. This CDR3 reads CASSAGPVNTGELFF. As DNA, the CDR3 is TGTGCCAGCAGCGCGGGACCGGTGAACACCGGGGAGCTGTTTTTT.

The V gene is TRBV28, the J gene TRBJ2-7; no clear D. V lost 5 bases to trimming and J lost 4 bases, with 6 bases between them. The germline V gene has CDR1 MDHEN and CDR2 SYDVKM. The CDR3 is 11 residues long. CDR3 protein: CASSGRYEQYV. The CDR3 nucleotides are TGTGCCAGCAGTGGAAGGTACGAGCAGTACGTC.

This clonotype appeared a few times. V usage is TRBV7-9 and J usage is TRBJ2-1; D remains ambiguous. V was shortened by 2 bases and J by 2 bases, with 10 bases between the two germline ends. Germline assignment: CDR1 SEHNR and CDR2 FQNEAQ (reference sequence). The CDR3 length is 15 residues. The CDR3 DNA sequence: TGTGCCAGCAGCTTAAACAATAGGCCCTACAATGAGCAGTTCTTC. Protein product: CASSLNNRPYNEQFF.

The chain couples TRBV7-2 to TRBJ2-3; D is uncertain. Per the germline V gene, CDR1 is SGHTA and CDR2 is FQGNSA. This CDR3 comprises 12 residues. V lost 4 bases and J 2 bases, leaving 4 bases between the germline ends. CDR3 amino acids: CASSYYTDTQYF. The CDR3 nucleotides are TGTGCCAGCAGCTACTACACAGATACGCAGTATTTT.

This clonotype was found many times. The chain uses TRBV28 and TRBJ2-1; 9 bases are shared with TRBD2. Germline V gene data show CDR1 as MDHEN and CDR2 as SYDVKM. V dropped 6 bases and J dropped 1; count of bases not matched to a gene: 4. This CDR3 region has 15 residues. This CDR3 is CASRPTSGSYNEQFF. As DNA, the CDR3 is TGTGCCAGCAGGCCTACTAGCGGGTCCTACAATGAGCAGTTCTTC.

The rearrangement uses TRBV7-9 and TRBJ2-2; D gene uncertain. From germline, CDR1 is SEHNR and CDR2 FQNEAQ (reference sequence). V lost 5 bases and J 7 bases, leaving 8 bases between the germline ends. The CDR3 runs to 12 residues. CDR3 sequence reads: CASSRKGGELFF. The DNA of the CDR3 is TGTGCCAGCAGCCGCAAAGGCGGGGAGCTGTTTTTT.

Details on this clonotype: Mismatch with germline at one junction end may stem from a read error. The chain joins TRBV3-1 to TRBJ2-3; 7 nucleotides agree with TRBD2. Germline lookup yields CDR1 LGHDT and CDR2 YNNKEL (reference sequence). The CDR3 consists of 18 residues. For the CDR3, the DNA is TGTGCCTGCAGTCTATTATTCCCTTTCGGGGGGACCACAGATACGCAGTATTTT. Translated, it gives CACSLLFPFGGTTDTQYF.

V usage is TRBV20-1 and J usage is TRBJ2-1; D unclear. Germline V gene lookup returns CDR1 DFQATT and CDR2 SNEGSKA (reference sequence). The CDR3 has 15 residues. V was pared by 2 bases and J by 2 bases, with 13 bases between. The CDR3 coding sequence is TGCAGTGCTAGAAAAGCGATTCCTCCCTACAATGAGCAGTTCTTC. This translates into CSARKAIPPYNEQFF.

The V and J genes are TRBV7-9 and TRBJ2-1; D may be TRBD1 (5 bases). In germline, CDR1 is SEHNR, CDR2 FQNEAQ (reference sequence). This CDR3 contains 15 residues. With 0 bases removed from V and 6 bases from J, the gap between germline ends came to 12 bases. The CDR3 region has the DNA TGTGCCAGCAGCTTAGCGCGGCAGGGTTTCAATGAGCAGTTCTTC. It yields the protein CASSLARQGFNEQFF.

This clonotype was counted a few times. This rearrangement joins TRBV5-4 to TRBJ1-2, with a weak D call TRBD1 (5 bases). Trimming removed 6 bases at V and 8 bases at J, with 23 bases between. Germline values: CDR1 SGHNT, CDR2 YYREEE (reference sequence). This CDR3 contains 15 residues. The DNA for the CDR3 is TGTGCCAGCACAACTATGGGACTGTCCCAAGGGGGCTACACCTTC. Protein product: CASTTMGLSQGGYTF.

A few counts support this clonotype. The genes are TRBV28 and TRBJ1-5; D might be TRBD1 (6 bases). The CDR3 consists of 15 residues. Germline loops: CDR1 MDHEN, CDR2 SYDVKM. The germline V and J ends were trimmed by 8 bases and 9 bases, with 23 bases remaining between them. CDR3 DNA sequence: TGTGCCAGCTCCGATGCGGGGGGCGGGTTTCGGCCCCAGCATTTT. It codes for CASSDAGGGFRPQHF.

The CDR3 region is CASRQEIGNTIYF. The CDR3 nucleotides read TGTGCCAGCAGACAGGAGATTGGAAACACCATATATTTT. The chain employs TRBV25-1 and TRBJ1-3; TRBD1 is a possible D gene (5 bases). Trimming pared 6 bases from V and 3 bases from J, leaving 9 bases between. The CDR3 runs 13 residues. CDR1 is MGHDK, CDR2 SYGVNS, per germline.